The rows below give T cell receptor beta chains drawn from one sample of a study of molecular identifiers for immune sequencing clone quantification. Each CDR3 protein is one row after TCRdb ran MiXCR on the PCR reads. The data hold more than 550,000 distinct CDR3 sequences, with roughly 25% observed a single time. The sample was naive CD8+ T cells from blood, with Jurkat cell RNA spiked in. The receptor source for this set is a human donor in good health. Some libraries in this study had Jurkat cell RNA spiked in. The CDR3 runs from the conserved cysteine through the conserved F or W. The D gene is left open where the match is weak. Part of the rows lack a size; the others show once, few, many or a class for expanded clones.

clone size: few
V gene: TRBV12-3/TRBV12-4
D gene: .
J gene: TRBJ2-2
CDR3 DNA: TGTGCCAGCAGTTTACTAGGGGTGAGAACCGGGGAGCTGTTTTTT
CDR3 protein: CASSLLGVRTGELFF

clone size: few
V gene: TRBV10-1
D gene: .
J gene: TRBJ2-3
CDR3 DNA: TGCGCCAGCAGTGAGGCTCTAGCCGCAGATACGCAGTATTTT
CDR3 protein: CASSEALAADTQYF

clone size: many
V gene: TRBV2
D gene: .
J gene: TRBJ2-1
CDR3 DNA: TGTGCCAGCAAGGCTTGGTTTCATGAGCAGTTCTTC
CDR3 protein: CASKAWFHEQFF

clone size: many
V gene: TRBV27
D gene: .
J gene: TRBJ1-6
CDR3 DNA: TGTGCCAGCAGTTTAGGTCTGATAGGTTCACCCCTCCACTTT
CDR3 protein: CASSLGLIGSPLHF

clone size: .
V gene: TRBV15
D gene: .
J gene: TRBJ1-3
CDR3 DNA: TGTGCCACCAGCAGAAGCGCCTCTGGAAACACCATATATTTT
CDR3 protein: CATSRSASGNTIYF

clone size: many
V gene: TRBV9
D gene: .
J gene: TRBJ1-1
CDR3 DNA: TGTGCCAGCAGCGCGGCAGAGAACACTGAAGCTTTCTTT
CDR3 protein: CASSAAENTEAFF

clone size: .
V gene: TRBV6-5
D gene: .
J gene: TRBJ2-7
CDR3 DNA: TGTGCCAGCAGTTACTCTTCTCCCCTTGCCTACGAGCAGTACTTC
CDR3 protein: CASSYSSPLAYEQYF

clone size: .
V gene: TRBV28
D gene: TRBD2
J gene: TRBJ2-7
CDR3 DNA: TGTGCCAGCAGTTTACACCCAGCGGGACTATCGGGACTCTACGAGCAGTACTTC
CDR3 protein: CASSLHPAGLSGLYEQYF

clone size: few
V gene: TRBV4-3
D gene: .
J gene: TRBJ1-1
CDR3 DNA: TGCGCCAGCAGCCAAGGGATAGGGCTCACGAACACTGAAGCTTTCTTT
CDR3 protein: CASSQGIGLTNTEAFF

clone size: many
V gene: TRBV27
D gene: .
J gene: TRBJ2-7
CDR3 DNA: TGTGCCAGCCGTCGCGGATACGAGCAGTACTTC
CDR3 protein: CASRRGYEQYF

clone size: .
V gene: TRBV19
D gene: .
J gene: TRBJ2-1
CDR3 DNA: TGTGCCAGTAGTATGGGGGGTGGGGCCTACAATGAGCAGTTCTTC
CDR3 protein: CASSMGGGAYNEQFF

clone size: many
V gene: TRBV6-2/TRBV6-3
D gene: TRBD2
J gene: TRBJ2-3
CDR3 DNA: TGTGCCAGCAGGCCACTAGCGGGAGTTTCTGATACGCAGTATTTT
CDR3 protein: CASRPLAGVSDTQYF

clone size: many
V gene: TRBV4-3
D gene: .
J gene: TRBJ2-3
CDR3 DNA: TGCGCCAGCAGCCAAGATCCCCAGACTAGTACGCAGTATTTT
CDR3 protein: CASSQDPQTSTQYF

clone size: .
V gene: TRBV27
D gene: .
J gene: TRBJ2-2
CDR3 DNA: TGTGCCAGCAGTTTGAGTAGGTTCACCGGGGAGCTGTTTTTT
CDR3 protein: CASSLSRFTGELFF

clone size: few
V gene: TRBV20-1
D gene: TRBD1
J gene: TRBJ1-4
CDR3 DNA: TGCAGTGCTAGCAAGGGACAGGCATTTAATGAAAAACTGTTTTTT
CDR3 protein: CSASKGQAFNEKLFF

clone size: many
V gene: TRBV7-3
D gene: TRBD1
J gene: TRBJ1-5
CDR3 DNA: TGTGCCAGCAGCACGGGACAGTTGAATCAGCCCCAGCATTTT
CDR3 protein: CASSTGQLNQPQHF

clone size: many
V gene: TRBV7-9
D gene: .
J gene: TRBJ2-3
CDR3 DNA: TGTGCCAGCAGCTTAGTTCTGGAACTCTACAGCACAGATACGCAGTATTTT
CDR3 protein: CASSLVLELYSTDTQYF

clone size: .
V gene: TRBV5-1
D gene: .
J gene: TRBJ1-1
CDR3 DNA: TGCGCCAGTAGAAGAACAGAGGGCACTGAAGCTTTCTTT
CDR3 protein: CASRRTEGTEAFF

clone size: many
V gene: TRBV23-1
D gene: .
J gene: TRBJ1-4
CDR3 DNA: TGCGCCAGCAGTCAATCCACCCCAGTGCCAACTAATGAAAAACTGTTTTTT
CDR3 protein: CASSQSTPVPTNEKLFF

clone size: few
V gene: TRBV7-9
D gene: .
J gene: TRBJ1-4
CDR3 DNA: TGTGCCAGCAGCTTAGCCCCGACAGGCCCAAATGAAAAACTGTTTTTT
CDR3 protein: CASSLAPTGPNEKLFF

clone size: once
V gene: TRBV19
D gene: TRBD2
J gene: TRBJ2-1
CDR3 DNA: TGTGCCAGTAGTACCGATAGCGGGGGGCGTTACAATGAGCAGTTCTTC
CDR3 protein: CASSTDSGGRYNEQFF

clone size: .
V gene: TRBV30
D gene: .
J gene: TRBJ1-2
CDR3 DNA: TGTGCCTGGAGTGTAGATAACTATGGCTACACCTTC
CDR3 protein: CAWSVDNYGYTF

clone size: .
V gene: TRBV10-3
D gene: TRBD1
J gene: TRBJ1-4
CDR3 DNA: TGTGCCAGGTCCCGACAGGGCTACCGTAGTGAAAAACTGTTTTTT
CDR3 protein: CARSRQGYRSEKLFF

clone size: .
V gene: TRBV20-1
D gene: .
J gene: TRBJ2-7
CDR3 DNA: TGCAGTGCAGGGAGCGCCTACTCCTACGAGCAGTACTTC
CDR3 protein: CSAGSAYSYEQYF

clone size: few
V gene: TRBV7-9
D gene: .
J gene: TRBJ1-1
CDR3 DNA: TGTGCCAGCAGGGGTACAGGGTCGAACACTGAAGCTTTCTTT
CDR3 protein: CASRGTGSNTEAFF

clone size: many
V gene: TRBV7-2
D gene: TRBD1
J gene: TRBJ1-1
CDR3 DNA: TGTGCCAGCAGCCTACTAACAGGGGGGACTGAAGCTTTCTTT
CDR3 protein: CASSLLTGGTEAFF

clone size: .
V gene: TRBV19
D gene: .
J gene: TRBJ2-1
CDR3 DNA: TGTGCCAGTAGTATCTCCGGGACCGTGTCCTCCAATGAGCAGTTCTTC
CDR3 protein: CASSISGTVSSNEQFF

clone size: many
V gene: TRBV4-1
D gene: .
J gene: TRBJ2-3
CDR3 DNA: TGCGCCAGCAGCCAAGAGCCCTCCACCACCAGCTCAGATACGCAGTATTTT
CDR3 protein: CASSQEPSTTSSDTQYF

clone size: .
V gene: TRBV30
D gene: TRBD2
J gene: TRBJ2-7
CDR3 DNA: TGTGCCTGGGGGACTAGCGGGAAATACGAGCAGTACTTC
CDR3 protein: CAWGTSGKYEQYF

clone size: many
V gene: TRBV6-2/TRBV6-3
D gene: .
J gene: TRBJ2-3
CDR3 DNA: TGTGCCAGCAGTTCTGATTTTATGGGCACAGATACGCAGTATTTT
CDR3 protein: CASSSDFMGTDTQYF

clone size: many
V gene: TRBV28
D gene: .
J gene: TRBJ2-7
CDR3 DNA: TGTGCCAGCAGCTGGGATGGAGGCTACGAGCAGTACTTC
CDR3 protein: CASSWDGGYEQYF

clone size: .
V gene: TRBV10-2
D gene: .
J gene: TRBJ1-1
CDR3 DNA: TGCGCCAGCAGGGGGGGCGCCGGGGCTGAAGCGTCCTTT
CDR3 protein: CASRGGAGAEASF

clone size: .
V gene: TRBV19
D gene: .
J gene: TRBJ2-2
CDR3 DNA: TGTGCCAGTGAAAGGGGGGCCCCCGGGGAGCTGCTTTTT
CDR3 protein: CASERGAPGELLF

clone size: few
V gene: TRBV19
D gene: .
J gene: TRBJ2-1
CDR3 DNA: TGTGCCAGTAGTAAAGTCTGGGGGGAGCAGTTCTTC
CDR3 protein: CASSKVWGEQFF

clone size: .
V gene: TRBV20-1
D gene: .
J gene: TRBJ2-7
CDR3 DNA: TGCAGTGCTAGAGATTGGCAGGGGGACTACGAGCAGTGCTTC
CDR3 protein: CSARDWQGDYEQCF

clone size: many
V gene: TRBV7-2
D gene: .
J gene: TRBJ1-1
CDR3 DNA: TGTGCCAGCAGCCAGTACTCTGGCGACACTGAAGCTTTCTTT
CDR3 protein: CASSQYSGDTEAFF

clone size: .
V gene: TRBV5-8
D gene: TRBD1
J gene: TRBJ2-1
CDR3 DNA: TGTGCCAGCAGCCAAGGACAGGAAGCGAGAGGGCCGGACAATGGGCAGTTCTTC
CDR3 protein: CASSQGQEARGPDNGQFF

clone size: .
V gene: TRBV5-6
D gene: .
J gene: TRBJ1-5
CDR3 DNA: TGTGCCAGCAGCTTGGGGGCAGGGATCGTCTATAGCAATCAGCCCCAGCATTTT
CDR3 protein: CASSLGAGIVYSNQPQHF

clone size: many
V gene: TRBV12-3/TRBV12-4
D gene: TRBD2
J gene: TRBJ2-3
CDR3 DNA: TGTGCCAGCAGTTCCGGGACTAGCGGGACTGCTAGCACAGATACGCAGTATTTT
CDR3 protein: CASSSGTSGTASTDTQYF

clone size: .
V gene: TRBV12-3/TRBV12-4
D gene: .
J gene: TRBJ1-1
CDR3 DNA: TGTGCCAGCAGTCTTCATACTGCACAGGTCACTGGAGCTTTCTTT
CDR3 protein: CASSLHTAQVTGAFF

clone size: many
V gene: TRBV7-2
D gene: TRBD2
J gene: TRBJ2-3
CDR3 DNA: TGTGCCAGCAGCCAGAGCGGGGGTAGCACAGATACGCAGTATTTT
CDR3 protein: CASSQSGGSTDTQYF

clone size: .
V gene: TRBV6-1
D gene: TRBD1
J gene: TRBJ2-7
CDR3 DNA: TGTGCCAGCGCCCGGACAGGGGAAGCCTACGAGCAGTACTTC
CDR3 protein: CASARTGEAYEQYF

clone size: .
V gene: TRBV30
D gene: .
J gene: TRBJ1-2
CDR3 DNA: TGTGCCTCCCTTTTCCCGGACAGATCCTATGGCTACACCTTC
CDR3 protein: CASLFPDRSYGYTF

clone size: many
V gene: TRBV25-1
D gene: .
J gene: TRBJ2-7
CDR3 DNA: TGTGCCAGCGCCTCCGGCAGGGGATTTACCTACGAGCAGTACTTC
CDR3 protein: CASASGRGFTYEQYF

clone size: few
V gene: TRBV6-6
D gene: TRBD1
J gene: TRBJ2-2
CDR3 DNA: TGTGCCAGCAGTCTCCCAGGGGGCAGGAACACCGGGGAGCTGTTTTTT
CDR3 protein: CASSLPGGRNTGELFF

clone size: few
V gene: TRBV9
D gene: TRBD2
J gene: TRBJ2-3
CDR3 DNA: TGTGCCAGCAGCGTAGGGTCTAGCGGGTCTAATTTCTGGAGCACAGATACGCAGTATTTT
CDR3 protein: CASSVGSSGSNFWSTDTQYF